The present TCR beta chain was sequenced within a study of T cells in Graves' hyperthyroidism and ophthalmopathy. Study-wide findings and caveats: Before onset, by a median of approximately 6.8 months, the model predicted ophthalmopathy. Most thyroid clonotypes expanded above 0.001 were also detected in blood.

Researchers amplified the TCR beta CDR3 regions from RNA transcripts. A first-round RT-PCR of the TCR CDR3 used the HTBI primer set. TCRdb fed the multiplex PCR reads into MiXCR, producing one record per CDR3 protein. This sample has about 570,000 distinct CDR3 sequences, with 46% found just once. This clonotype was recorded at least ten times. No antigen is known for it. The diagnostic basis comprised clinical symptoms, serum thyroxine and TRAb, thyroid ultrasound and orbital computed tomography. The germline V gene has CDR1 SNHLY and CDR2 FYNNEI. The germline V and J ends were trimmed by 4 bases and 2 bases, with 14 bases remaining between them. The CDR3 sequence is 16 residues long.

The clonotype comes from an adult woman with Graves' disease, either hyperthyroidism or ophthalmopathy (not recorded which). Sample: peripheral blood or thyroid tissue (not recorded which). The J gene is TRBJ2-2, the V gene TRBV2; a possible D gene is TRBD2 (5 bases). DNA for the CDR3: TGTGCCAGCAGTGTTAGTGGCGGGCCAAACACCGGGGAGCTGTTTTTT. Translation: CASSVSGGPNTGELFF.